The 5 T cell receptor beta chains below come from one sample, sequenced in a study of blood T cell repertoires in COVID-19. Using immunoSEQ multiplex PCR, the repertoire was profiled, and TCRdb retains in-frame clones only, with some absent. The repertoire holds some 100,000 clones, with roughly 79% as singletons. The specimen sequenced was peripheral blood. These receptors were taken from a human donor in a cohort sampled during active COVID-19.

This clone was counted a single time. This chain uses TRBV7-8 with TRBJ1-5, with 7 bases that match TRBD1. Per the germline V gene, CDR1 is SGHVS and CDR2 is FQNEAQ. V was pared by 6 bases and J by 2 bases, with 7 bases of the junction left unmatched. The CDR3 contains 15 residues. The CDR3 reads CASRASGTGNQPQHF. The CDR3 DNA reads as TGTGCCAGCAGGGCTTCCGGGACAGGCAATCAGCCCCAGCATTTT.

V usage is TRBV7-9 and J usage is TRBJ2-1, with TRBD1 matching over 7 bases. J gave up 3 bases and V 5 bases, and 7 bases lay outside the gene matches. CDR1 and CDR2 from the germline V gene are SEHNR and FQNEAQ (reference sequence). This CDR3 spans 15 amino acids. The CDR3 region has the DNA TGTGCCAGCAGCATACGACAGGGAAGCTACAATGAGCAGTTCTTC. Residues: CASSIRQGSYNEQFF. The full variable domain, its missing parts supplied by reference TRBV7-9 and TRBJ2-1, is DTGVSQNPRHKITKRGQNVTFRCDPISEHNRLYWYRQTLGQGPEFLTYFQNEAQLEKSRLLSDRFSAERPKGSFSTLEIQRTEQGDSAMYLCASSIRQGSYNEQFFGPGTRLTVL.

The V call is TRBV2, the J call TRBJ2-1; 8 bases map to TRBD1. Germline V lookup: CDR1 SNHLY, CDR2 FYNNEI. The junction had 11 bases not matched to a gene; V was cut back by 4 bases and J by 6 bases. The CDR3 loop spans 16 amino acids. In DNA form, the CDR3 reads TGTGCCAGCAGTGGGGATATTCAGGGGGCTTTCAATGAGCAGTTCTTC. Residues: CASSGDIQGAFNEQFF.

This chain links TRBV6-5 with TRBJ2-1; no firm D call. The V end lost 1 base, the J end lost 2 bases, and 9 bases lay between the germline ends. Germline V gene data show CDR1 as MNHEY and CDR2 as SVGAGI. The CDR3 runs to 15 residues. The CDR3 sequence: CASSYFLGPYNEQFF. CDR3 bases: TGTGCCAGCAGTTACTTCCTAGGTCCCTACAATGAGCAGTTCTTC.

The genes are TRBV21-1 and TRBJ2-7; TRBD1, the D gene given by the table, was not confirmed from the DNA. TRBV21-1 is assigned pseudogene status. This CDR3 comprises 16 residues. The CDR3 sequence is CASSKARRTSSYEQYF. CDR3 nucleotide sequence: TGTGCCAGCAGCAAAGCACGGCGGACATCTTCCTACGAGCAGTACTTC.